This T cell receptor beta chain comes out of a study of shared clonotypes between healthy human individuals. The overall study: CD8 memory received one plate per donor, CD8 naive two, CD4 memory three and CD4 naive three. Study-level points and caveats: Sorted-subset sequencing was shown by rarefaction to be incomplete despite large depth.

The CDR3 runs 15 residues. Germline V gene data show CDR1 as MNHNY and CDR2 as SVGAGI (reference sequence). The V end lost 10 bases, the J end lost 0 bases, and 16 bases lay between the germline ends. The protocol was immunoSEQ multiplex PCR, while the TCRdb copy is restricted to in-frame clones and leaves out a portion. The data show about 380,000 clones, just over 95% seen once. As to this clone: The antigen remains undetermined.

CD45RO+ cells were combined with CCR7-negative CD45RA+ TemRA cells to form CD8 memory. The receptor was isolated from a young man in good health. The chain joins TRBV6-6 to TRBJ1-3, with D unresolved. The sequencing sample was made of memory CD8+ T cells sorted from blood. Indicated subset: CD45RO+ cells pooled with CCR7-negative TemRA cells. CDR3 DNA sequence: TGTGCCACAGTAGACCGGGTCGCCTCTGGAAACACCATATATTTT. Amino acid sequence: CATVDRVASGNTIYF.